This T cell receptor (beta chain) was identified during a study of T cells in tuberculosis. Some clones are missing from TCRdb's copy, which holds only in-frame ones; the method was immunoSEQ multiplex PCR. There are some 40,000 clones in the sample; roughly 94% occur only once, and more than 4% lies in the top ten. CDR3 length: 14 amino acids. Germline values: CDR1 SGHRS, CDR2 YFSETQ. The V gene lost 4 bases and the J gene lost 1 base, with 11 bases spanning the gap. Time point denoted: new active TB diagnosis, blood taken before or within 7 days of starting treatment. HIV-seronegative South African adults aged 18 years or older had newly diagnosed active tuberculosis. Study results and caveats: Smaller alpha distances in active tuberculosis partly reflected shorter CDR3-alpha lengths.

A note on this clone: As yet, its antigen is unknown.

The source material was PBMCs, sampled at tuberculosis diagnosis. J is TRBJ1-1 and V is TRBV5-1; D unresolved. The source of this sequence is an adult with tuberculosis. The CDR3 reads CASSLANQNTEAFF. The CDR3 coding sequence is TGCGCCAGCAGCCTAGCAAACCAGAACACTGAAGCTTTCTTT.